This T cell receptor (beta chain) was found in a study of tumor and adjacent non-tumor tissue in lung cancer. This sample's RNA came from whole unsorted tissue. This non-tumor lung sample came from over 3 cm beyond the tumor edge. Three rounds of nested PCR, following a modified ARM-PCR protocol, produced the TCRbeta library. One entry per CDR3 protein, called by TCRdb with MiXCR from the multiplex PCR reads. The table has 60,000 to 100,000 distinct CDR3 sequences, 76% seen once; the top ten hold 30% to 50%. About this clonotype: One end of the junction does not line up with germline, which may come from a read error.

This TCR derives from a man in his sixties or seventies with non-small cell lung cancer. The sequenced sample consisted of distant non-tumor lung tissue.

CDR3 in DNA: TGTGCCAGCACTCCCAAGTGGGGACTAAGTACAGATACACAGTATTTT. The encoded protein is CASTPKWGLSTDTQYF. The chain combines TRBV6-5 with TRBJ2-3; 7 bases match TRBD2. This CDR3 has 16 amino acids. Germline assignment: CDR1 MNHEY and CDR2 SVGAGI.